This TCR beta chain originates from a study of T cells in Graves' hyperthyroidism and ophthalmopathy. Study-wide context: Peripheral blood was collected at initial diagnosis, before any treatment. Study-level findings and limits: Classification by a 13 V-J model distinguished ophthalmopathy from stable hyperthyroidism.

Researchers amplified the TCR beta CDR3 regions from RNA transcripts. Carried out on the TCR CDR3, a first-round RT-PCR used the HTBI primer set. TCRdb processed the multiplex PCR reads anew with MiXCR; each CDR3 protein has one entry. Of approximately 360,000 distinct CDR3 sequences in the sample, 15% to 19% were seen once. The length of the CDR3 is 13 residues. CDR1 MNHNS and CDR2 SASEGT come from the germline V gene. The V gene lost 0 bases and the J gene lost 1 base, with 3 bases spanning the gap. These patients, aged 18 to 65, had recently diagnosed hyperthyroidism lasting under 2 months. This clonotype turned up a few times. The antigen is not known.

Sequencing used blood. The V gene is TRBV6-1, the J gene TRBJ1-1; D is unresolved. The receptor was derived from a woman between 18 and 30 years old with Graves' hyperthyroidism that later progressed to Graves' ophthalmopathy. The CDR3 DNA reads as TGTGCCAGCAGTGAAGCACGGAACACTGAAGCTTTCTTT. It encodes CASSEARNTEAFF.